Included here is one T cell receptor (beta chain) sequence, with context. No antigen is known for it. The sample comes from a study of T cells in Graves' hyperthyroidism and ophthalmopathy. Study summary: Peripheral blood was obtained at initial diagnosis, preceding any treatment. Regarding the study as a whole: Most thyroid-expanded clonotypes above 0.001 were also found in blood.

There were TCR beta CDR3 regions amplified from RNA transcripts. Researchers ran a first-round RT-PCR on the TCR CDR3 using the HTBI primer set. TCRdb re-derived calls from the multiplex PCR reads in MiXCR, one entry per CDR3 protein. The sample comprises approximately 430,000 distinct CDR3 sequences, around 16% of which are singletons, and approximately 14% rests with the top ten. V lost 3 bases to trimming and J lost 6 bases, with 12 bases between them. In germline, CDR1 is SNHLY, CDR2 FYNNEI. This CDR3 is built from 13 residues. The sequenced material came from blood. This receptor was obtained from a woman between 18 and 29 years old with Graves' hyperthyroidism. V gene TRBV2 combines with J gene TRBJ2-7; perhaps TRBD2 as D (5 bases). CDR3 loop: CASSEGRSGEQYF. In DNA, the CDR3 is TGTGCCAGCAGTGAGGGCAGAAGCGGCGAGCAGTACTTC.